These T cell receptor beta chains were read from a single sample in a study of human T cells and chemical hapten exposure. TCRdb reprocessed the RACE reads with MiXCR, giving one entry per CDR3 protein. There are over 300,000 distinct CDR3 sequences in the sample; more than 4.5% occur only once, and approximately 2.4% lies in the top ten. Source: whole blood, taken in connection with sensitization to the hapten diphenylcyclopropenone (DPC). The receptors here all came from a woman aged 50 to 65 with alopecia areata. Some clones in this sample may be carry-over from other donors' samples. The CDR3 runs from the conserved cysteine through the conserved F or W. A D gene is named only where the DNA matches it firmly. Not every row has a clone size; where given, it reads once, few, many or a size class.

v_call	j_call	d_call	clone_size	cdr3_nt	cdr3_aa
TRBV27	TRBJ2-7	TRBD2	many	TGTGCCAGCAGTTTACACCCGAGGGAGGGTTGGTACTTC	CASSLHPREGWYF
TRBV7-2	TRBJ2-2	TRBD1	few	TGTGCCAGCAGCTCCCCCGGGACAGGGTACGCCGGGGAGCTGTTTTTT	CASSSPGTGYAGELFF
TRBV12-3/TRBV12-4	TRBJ2-7	NA	few	TGTGCCAGCAGTGATCCCCGGCGGGGCCCGGATCGGCAGTACTTC	CASSDPRRGPDRQYF
TRBV20-1	TRBJ2-1	NA	many	TGCAGTGCTGGCCGGACAGACAATGAGCAGTTCTTC	CSAGRTDNEQFF
TRBV28	TRBJ1-1	TRBD1	many	TGTGCCAGCAGTTTGAGGACAGGGCCGAACACTGAAGCTTTCTTT	CASSLRTGPNTEAFF
TRBV4-1	TRBJ1-1	TRBD1	NA	TGCGCCAGCAGCCAAGATCAAGGGACAGGGGGATCTGAAGCTTTCTTT	CASSQDQGTGGSEAFF
TRBV29-1	TRBJ2-5	TRBD1	NA	TGCAGCGGAGGGACAGGGAGGCAGACCCAGTACTTC	CSGGTGRQTQYF
TRBV11-2	TRBJ2-3	NA	many	TGTGCCAGCTCGGAGGGAGATACGCAGTATTTT	CASSEGDTQYF
TRBV3-1	TRBJ2-5	NA	NA	TGTGCCAGCAGCCAAGATTGGGTAGGAGAAGAGACCCAGTACTTC	CASSQDWVGEETQYF
TRBV3-1	TRBJ2-5	TRBD2	NA	TGTGCCAGCAGCGAAAGTATAGCGGGAGCTGAGGAGACCCAGTACTTC	CASSESIAGAEETQYF
TRBV12-3/TRBV12-4	TRBJ2-1	TRBD2	many	TGTGCCAGCAGTTCGGGACTAGCGGGGGGCCGCAGTGAGCAGTTCTTC	CASSSGLAGGRSEQFF
TRBV3-1	TRBJ2-1	NA	many	TGTGCCAGCAGCCACGTTTGGGTGGGGAATGAGCAGTTCTTC	CASSHVWVGNEQFF
TRBV2	TRBJ1-1	NA	NA	TGTGCCATGGGGGAGGGGCCCGAAGCTTTCTTT	CAMGEGPEAFF
TRBV6-2/TRBV6-3	TRBJ1-1	NA	few	TGTGCCAGCAGTTACTGGAGGATGAACACTGAAGCTTTCTTT	CASSYWRMNTEAFF
TRBV28	TRBJ2-1	NA	many	TGTGCCAGCAGTTCCCGGGTGTCAGGGGATGAGCAGTTCTTC	CASSSRVSGDEQFF
TRBV12-3/TRBV12-4	TRBJ1-2	NA	few	TGTGCCAGCAGTCTCCCAGGGGACTATGGCTACACCTTC	CASSLPGDYGYTF
TRBV7-2	TRBJ2-5	TRBD2	few	TGTGCCAGCAGCTTAGATAGCGGGAGGGCCAGAGAGACCCAGTACTTC	CASSLDSGRARETQYF
TRBV5-1	TRBJ1-1	TRBD1	NA	TGCGCCTGCAGCCTCAGACAGGGGATGGACACTGAAGCTTTCTTT	CACSLRQGMDTEAFF
TRBV9	TRBJ1-4	NA	few	TGTGCCAGCAGCGAACTGGGGGCGCCTCCAACTAATGAAAAACTGTTTTTT	CASSELGAPPTNEKLFF